This T cell receptor (beta chain) was found in a study of T cells in Graves' hyperthyroidism and ophthalmopathy. Study observations and caveats: Blood also contained most expanded thyroid clonotypes above 0.001.

The CDR3 has 13 amino acids. Between the trimmed V and J ends, which lost 5 bases and 2 bases, there was a span of 13 bases. Germline values: CDR1 DFQATT, CDR2 SNEGSKA (reference sequence). Regions amplified from RNA transcripts were the TCR beta CDR3 regions. Researchers ran a first-round RT-PCR on the TCR CDR3 using the HTBI primer set. TCRdb recomputed calls from the multiplex PCR reads with MiXCR, one row per CDR3 protein. The repertoire consists of around 340,000 distinct CDR3 sequences, with 17% occurring once and the leading ten covering approximately 30%. The table lists this clonotype with many counts. The target antigen is unknown.

The sample consisted of blood. The TCR originated in a woman aged 25-40 years with Graves' hyperthyroidism that later progressed to Graves' ophthalmopathy. The J gene is TRBJ2-7, the V gene TRBV20-1; a possible D gene is TRBD1 (5 bases). The CDR3 is CSAPMTATYEQYF. In DNA, the CDR3 is TGCAGTGCTCCTATGACAGCAACCTACGAGCAGTACTTC.